This TCR beta chain was observed in a study of blood T cell repertoires in COVID-19. Across the whole study: Samples of COVID-19 (acute and convalescent) were obtained from the United States, Italy and Spain.

This CDR3 is 15 amino acids long. Trimming took 6 bases from V and 7 from J; bases not matched to a gene: 9. The germline gives CDR1 SNHLY, CDR2 FYNNEI. Per the original data handling: Cell counts per sample came from amplifying reference gene primers. The repertoire was sequenced with immunoSEQ multiplex PCR; TCRdb's copy has only in-frame clones and lacks some. That table supplies the V and J calls and clone size; D and trimming were determined from the DNA. The sample shows some 200,000 clones, 76% of them seen only once. The receptor was isolated from a woman in her 50s with active or convalescent COVID-19. The chain combines TRBV2 with TRBJ1-4; the match to TRBD1 covers 9 bases. Sequencing was performed on peripheral blood. The CDR3 DNA reads TGTGCCAGCAGACGCGGCGGGACAGGGTCTGAAAAACTGTTTTTT. Residues: CASRRGGTGSEKLFF.